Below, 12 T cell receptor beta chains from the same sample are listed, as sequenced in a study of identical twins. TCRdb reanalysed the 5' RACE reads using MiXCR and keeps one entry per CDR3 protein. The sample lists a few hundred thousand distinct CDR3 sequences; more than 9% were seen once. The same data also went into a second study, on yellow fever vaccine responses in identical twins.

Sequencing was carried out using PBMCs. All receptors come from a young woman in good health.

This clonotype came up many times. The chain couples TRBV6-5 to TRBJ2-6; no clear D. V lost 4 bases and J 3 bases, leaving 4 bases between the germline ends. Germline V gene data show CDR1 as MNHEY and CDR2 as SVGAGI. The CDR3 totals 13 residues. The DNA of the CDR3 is TGTGCCAGCAGTTCTATTGGGGCCAACGTCCTGACTTTC. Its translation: CASSSIGANVLTF.

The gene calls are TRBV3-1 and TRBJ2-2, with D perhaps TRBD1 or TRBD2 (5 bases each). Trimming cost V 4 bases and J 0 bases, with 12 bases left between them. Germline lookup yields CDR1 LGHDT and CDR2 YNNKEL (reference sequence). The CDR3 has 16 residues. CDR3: CASSPPGTTNTGELFF. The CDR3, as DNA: TGTGCCAGCAGCCCCCCCGGGACGACGAACACCGGGGAGCTGTTTTTT.

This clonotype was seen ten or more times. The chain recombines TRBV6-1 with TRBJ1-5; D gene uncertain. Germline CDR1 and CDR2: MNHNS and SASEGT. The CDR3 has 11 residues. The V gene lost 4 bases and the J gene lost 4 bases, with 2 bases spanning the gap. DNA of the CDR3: TGTGCCAGCAGTGGAAATCAGCCCCAGCATTTT. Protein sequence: CASSGNQPQHF.

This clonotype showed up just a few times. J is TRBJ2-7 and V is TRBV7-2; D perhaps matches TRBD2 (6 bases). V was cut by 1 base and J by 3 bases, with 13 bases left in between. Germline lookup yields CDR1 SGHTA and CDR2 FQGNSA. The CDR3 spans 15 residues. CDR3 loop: CASSLVDGGIYEQYF. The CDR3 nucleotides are TGTGCCAGCAGCTTAGTGGATGGCGGGATCTACGAGCAGTACTTC.

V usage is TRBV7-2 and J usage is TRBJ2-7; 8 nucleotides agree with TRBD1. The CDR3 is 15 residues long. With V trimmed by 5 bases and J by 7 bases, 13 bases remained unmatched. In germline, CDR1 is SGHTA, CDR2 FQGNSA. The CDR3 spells CASSPRTGWAWEQYF. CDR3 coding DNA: TGTGCCAGCAGCCCCCGGACAGGGTGGGCGTGGGAGCAGTACTTC.

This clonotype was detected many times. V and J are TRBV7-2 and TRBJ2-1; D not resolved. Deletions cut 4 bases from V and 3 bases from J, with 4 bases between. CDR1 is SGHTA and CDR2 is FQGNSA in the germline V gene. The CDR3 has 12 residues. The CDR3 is CASSWDYNEQFF. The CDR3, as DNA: TGTGCCAGCAGCTGGGACTACAATGAGCAGTTCTTC.

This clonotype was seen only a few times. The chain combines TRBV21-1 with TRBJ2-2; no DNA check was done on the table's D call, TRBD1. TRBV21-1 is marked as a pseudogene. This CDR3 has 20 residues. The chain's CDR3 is CASSKNGISKGQANTGELFF. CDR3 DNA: TGTGCCAGCAGCAAAAACGGGATAAGTAAGGGACAGGCGAACACCGGGGAGCTGTTTTTT.

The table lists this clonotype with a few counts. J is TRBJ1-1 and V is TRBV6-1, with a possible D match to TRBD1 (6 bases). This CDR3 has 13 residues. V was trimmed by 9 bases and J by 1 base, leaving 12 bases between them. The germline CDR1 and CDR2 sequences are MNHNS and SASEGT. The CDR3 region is CASSDRPNTEAFF. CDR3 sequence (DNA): TGTGCCAGTTCGGACAGACCGAACACTGAAGCTTTCTTT.

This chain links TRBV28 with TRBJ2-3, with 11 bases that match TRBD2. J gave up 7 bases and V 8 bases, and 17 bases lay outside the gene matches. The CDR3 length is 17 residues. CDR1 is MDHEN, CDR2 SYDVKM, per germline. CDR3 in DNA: TGTGCCAGCGCTTTTGCCTTCTTAGCGGGAGGGGGAAATACGCAGTATTTT. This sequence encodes CASAFAFLAGGGNTQYF.

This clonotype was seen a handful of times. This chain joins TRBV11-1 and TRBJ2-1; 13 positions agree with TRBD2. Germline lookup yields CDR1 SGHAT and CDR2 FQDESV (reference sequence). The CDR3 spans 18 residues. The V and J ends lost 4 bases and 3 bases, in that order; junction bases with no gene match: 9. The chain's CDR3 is CASSSGTSGTRNYNEQFF. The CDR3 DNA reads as TGTGCCAGCAGCTCCGGGACTAGCGGGACTCGAAACTACAATGAGCAGTTCTTC.

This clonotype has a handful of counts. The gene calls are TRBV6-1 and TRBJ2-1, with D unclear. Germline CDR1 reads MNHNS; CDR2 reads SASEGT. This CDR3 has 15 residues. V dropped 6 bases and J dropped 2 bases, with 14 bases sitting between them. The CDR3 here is CASSPLGLAYNEQFF. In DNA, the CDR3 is TGTGCCAGCAGCCCACTCGGGCTCGCCTACAATGAGCAGTTCTTC.

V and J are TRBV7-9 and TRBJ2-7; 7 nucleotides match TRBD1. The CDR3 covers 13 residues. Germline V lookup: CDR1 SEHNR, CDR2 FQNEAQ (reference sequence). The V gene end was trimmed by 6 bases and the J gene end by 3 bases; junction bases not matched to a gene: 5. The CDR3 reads CASRPDRDYEQYF. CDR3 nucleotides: TGTGCCAGCAGACCCGACAGGGACTACGAGCAGTACTTC.